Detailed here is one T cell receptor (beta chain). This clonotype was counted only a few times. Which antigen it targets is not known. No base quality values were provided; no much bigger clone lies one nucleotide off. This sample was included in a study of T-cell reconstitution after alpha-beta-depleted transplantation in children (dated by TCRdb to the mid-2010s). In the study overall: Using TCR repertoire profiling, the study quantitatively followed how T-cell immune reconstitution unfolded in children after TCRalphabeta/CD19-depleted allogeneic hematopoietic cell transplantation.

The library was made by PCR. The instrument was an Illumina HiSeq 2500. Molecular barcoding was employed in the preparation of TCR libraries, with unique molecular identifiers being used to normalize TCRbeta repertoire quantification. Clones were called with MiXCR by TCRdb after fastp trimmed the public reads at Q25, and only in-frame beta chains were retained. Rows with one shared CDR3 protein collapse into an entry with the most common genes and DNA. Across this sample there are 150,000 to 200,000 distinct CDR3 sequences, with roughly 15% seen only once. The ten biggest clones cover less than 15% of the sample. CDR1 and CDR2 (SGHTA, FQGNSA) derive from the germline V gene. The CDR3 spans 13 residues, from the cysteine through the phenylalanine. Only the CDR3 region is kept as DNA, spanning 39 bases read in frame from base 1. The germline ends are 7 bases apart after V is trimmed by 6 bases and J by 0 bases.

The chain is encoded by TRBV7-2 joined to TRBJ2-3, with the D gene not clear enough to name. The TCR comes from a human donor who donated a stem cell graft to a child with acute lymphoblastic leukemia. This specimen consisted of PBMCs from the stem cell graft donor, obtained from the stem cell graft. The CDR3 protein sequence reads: CASSAASTDTQYF. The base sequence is TGTGCCAGCAGTGCTGCTAGCACAGATACGCAGTATTTT.